This TCR delta chain came from a study of gamma-delta chains in newborns, infants, children. Across the whole study: Polyclonal expansion of innate γδ T cells after birth follows microbial exposure.

Germline CDR1 GEAIGNYY, CDR2 EKD. This CDR3 contains 15 residues. Trimming cost V 4 bases and J 0 bases, with 11 bases left between them. This clone was seen more than once but under ten times. This likely reflects a read error, since a far larger clone is one base away. TCRdb fed the reads into CATT to redo clone calling. The repertoire includes fewer than 8,500 delta-chain clones, around 0.6% of them detected once, and roughly a sixth sits in the top ten. The rearrangement uses TRDV2 and TRDJ2, with D perhaps matching TRDD3 (6 bases). This receptor was taken from a child who was a newborn, infant or young child, either healthy, febrile or measles-vaccinated (not recorded which). The sample was blood. The CDR3 region has the DNA TGTGCCTGTGAGCAGGGGATGCCTTTGACAGCACAACTCTTCTTT. It encodes CACEQGMPLTAQLFF.